The 26 T cell receptor beta chains given below trace back to one sample, sequenced in a study of beta chain features in type 1 diabetes. Of the isolated RNA, all was reverse transcribed, and so the sequenced material was expressed TCRB transcripts. Assay used: immunoSEQ multiplex PCR; TCRdb lists only in-frame clones, some missing. The data show approximately 150,000 clones, about 9.1% seen once. The specimen sequenced was central memory CD4+ T cells from blood. The receptors were sampled from a woman aged 18-29 years in good health.

The chain employs TRBV30 and TRBJ2-7; TRBD1 matches at 8 bases. Trimming removed 5 bases from V and 3 bases from J; junction bases left unmatched: 6. This CDR3 spans 13 amino acids. Germline CDR1 GTSNPN, CDR2 SVGIG (reference sequence). The CDR3: CAWGPGGFYEQYF. In nucleotides, the CDR3 is TGTGCCTGGGGTCCAGGGGGCTTCTACGAGCAGTACTTC.

The chain is built from TRBV4-2 and TRBJ1-3, with D hard to call. The CDR3 has 17 amino acids. V gave up 1 base and J gave up 4 bases, with 17 bases separating them. Germline assignment: CDR1 LGHNA and CDR2 YNFKEQ. The CDR3 loop is CASSQVVRGKQGNTIYF. The CDR3 DNA reads TGTGCCAGCAGCCAAGTAGTGCGAGGGAAACAGGGAAACACCATATATTTT.

The J gene is TRBJ1-2, the V gene TRBV15; D unclear. Germline lookup yields CDR1 LNHNV and CDR2 YYDKDF (reference sequence). The CDR3 runs 12 residues. The germline V and J ends were trimmed by 0 bases and 8 bases, with 7 bases remaining between them. CDR3 region: CATSRDLGGYTF. CDR3 coding DNA: TGTGCCACCAGCAGAGATCTCGGGGGCTACACCTTC.

CDR3 in amino acids: CASTQQGKAMNTEAFF. CDR3 in DNA: TGCGCCAGCACACAACAGGGAAAAGCCATGAACACTGAAGCTTTCTTT. The J gene is TRBJ1-1, the V gene TRBV4-1, with D tentatively TRBD1 (6 bases). Deletions cut 7 bases from V and 0 bases from J, with 18 bases between. Germline V gives CDR1 MGHRA, CDR2 YSYEKL. There are 16 residues in the CDR3.

A few counts support this clone. This chain links TRBV14 with TRBJ1-6; TRBD1 might be the D (5 bases). Trimming pared 4 bases from V and 10 bases from J, leaving 11 bases between. Germline V gene sequence: CDR1 SGHDN, CDR2 FVKESK. The CDR3 spans 13 residues. The CDR3 reads CASSPGEGSPLHF. The CDR3 DNA follows: TGTGCCAGCAGCCCGGGGGAGGGCTCACCCCTCCACTTT.

This clone has just a few counts. The chain joins TRBV4-2 to TRBJ1-2; D possibly corresponds to TRBD1 (6 bases). CDR3 length: 14 residues. CDR1 and CDR2 from the germline V gene are LGHNA and YNFKEQ. With 4 bases removed from V and 3 bases from J, the gap between germline ends came to 12 bases. CDR3 sequence: CASSRSGGDYGYTF. The CDR3 coding sequence is TGTGCCAGCAGCCGCAGTGGGGGCGACTATGGCTACACCTTC.

This clone was counted between two and nine times. The gene calls are TRBV30 and TRBJ2-1; 9 positions agree with TRBD2. The CDR3 is made up of 14 amino acids. The V and J ends lost 5 bases and 9 bases, in that order; junction bases with no gene match: 11. Germline CDR1 and CDR2: GTSNPN and SVGIG (reference sequence). CDR3 loop: CAWDRGLAAGEQFF. CDR3 DNA sequence: TGTGCCTGGGATAGGGGACTAGCCGCGGGTGAGCAGTTCTTC.

Points on this clone: A read error may produce the germline difference seen at one junction end. The chain combines TRBV7-9 with TRBJ2-7; 8 bases fit TRBD2. From germline, CDR1 is SEHNR and CDR2 FQNEAQ (reference sequence). The CDR3 totals 16 residues. The CDR3 nucleotides are TGCGCCAGCAGTCTCCGTCCGGGAGGGGAGAGAGACGAGCAGTACTTC. It is translated as CASSLRPGGERDEQYF. Full variable domain (outside the CDR3, taken from reference TRBV7-9 and TRBJ2-7): DTGVSQNPRHKITKRGQNVTFRCDPISEHNRLYWYRQTLGQGPEFLTYFQNEAQLEKSRLLSDRFSAERPKGSFSTLEIQRTEQGDSAMYLCASSLRPGGERDEQYFGPGTRLTVT.

This chain links TRBV5-1 with TRBJ2-1; D not certain. The CDR3 is 14 residues long. V lost 4 bases to trimming and J lost 0 bases, with 8 bases between them. Germline CDR1 is SGHRS and CDR2 is YFSETQ. The CDR3 DNA reads TGCGCCAGCAGCCGACGGAGCTCCTACAATGAGCAGTTCTTC. Amino acids: CASSRRSSYNEQFF.

The sample holds a few counts of this clone. This sequence joins TRBV14 and TRBJ2-7, with 7 nucleotides matching TRBD2. The CDR3 sequence is 15 residues long. Per the germline V gene, CDR1 is SGHDN and CDR2 is FVKESK. V trimming: 5 bases; J trimming: 5 bases; junction bases outside the gene matches: 12. The CDR3 region is CASSVVAGRINEQYF. In DNA, the CDR3 is TGTGCCAGCAGCGTGGTAGCGGGTAGAATCAACGAGCAGTACTTC.

The V gene is TRBV7-2, the J gene TRBJ1-2, with TRBD1 as a possible D gene (6 bases). Germline loops: CDR1 SGHTA, CDR2 FQGNSA. The CDR3 is made up of 14 amino acids. Trimming removed 5 bases from V and 3 bases from J, with 13 bases in between. The CDR3 nucleotides read TGTGCCAGCAGCCAACCACAGGGCGACTATGGCTACACCTTC. Translation: CASSQPQGDYGYTF.

V usage is TRBV4-1 and J usage is TRBJ2-7; D gene uncertain. This CDR3 has 13 residues. Germline lookup yields CDR1 MGHRA and CDR2 YSYEKL. Between the trimmed V and J ends, which lost 1 base and 3 bases, there was a span of 7 bases. The CDR3 nucleotides read TGCGCCAGCAGCCAAGTCGGTTTCTACGAGCAGTACTTC. Its translation: CASSQVGFYEQYF.

This chain links TRBV7-3 with TRBJ2-5, with no clear D. Trimming cost V 5 bases and J 5 bases, with 12 bases left between them. CDR3 length equals 13 residues. The germline CDR1 and CDR2 sequences are SGHTA and FQGTGA. Written as DNA, the CDR3 is TGTGCCAGCAGCCTCTCCCATGGCGAGACCCAGTACTTC. Its protein is CASSLSHGETQYF.

The chain has TRBV5-1 and TRBJ2-5; 8 positions agree with TRBD2. The germline gives CDR1 SGHRS, CDR2 YFSETQ. V dropped 1 base and J dropped 1; count of bases not matched to a gene: 0. The CDR3 has 14 residues. CDR3 protein: CASSLTSGQETQYF. The DNA of the CDR3 is TGCGCCAGCAGCTTGACTAGCGGCCAAGAGACCCAGTACTTC.

Only a few counts were recorded for this clone. CDR3 region: CASSTWGRQFF. The CDR3 DNA reads as TGTGCCAGTAGTACGTGGGGCCGACAGTTCTTC. This chain joins TRBV19 and TRBJ2-1; tentative D call: TRBD1 (5 bases). The CDR3 is 11 residues long. Germline-derived CDR1 and CDR2 are LNHDA and SQIVND (reference sequence). Trimming stripped 4 bases from V and 13 bases from J, with 11 bases between.

This clone was counted at least ten times. This chain connects TRBV21-1 to TRBJ2-7; whether TRBD2, the table's D call, matches the DNA was not checked. TRBV21-1 is a known pseudogene. The CDR3 sequence is 19 residues long. CDR3 DNA: TGTGCCAGCAGCGAAAAAGGGGCTAGTCTAGCGGGAGTTTGCTACGAGCAGTACTTC. Amino acids: CASSEKGASLAGVCYEQYF.

The rearrangement uses TRBV2 and TRBJ1-1, with a possible D match to TRBD1 (6 bases). CDR3 length: 13 amino acids. Trimming removed 5 bases at V and 2 bases at J, with 9 bases between. Germline CDR1 SNHLY, CDR2 FYNNEI. The CDR3 protein is CASSYRANTEAFF. In nucleotides, the CDR3 is TGTGCCAGCAGTTACAGGGCTAACACTGAAGCTTTCTTT.

The V call is TRBV29-1, the J call TRBJ2-1; TRBD2 might be the D (6 bases). CDR3 length equals 14 residues. Looked up from germline, CDR1 is SQVTM and CDR2 is ANQGSEA. The V gene lost 6 bases and the J gene lost 5 bases, with 17 bases spanning the gap. The CDR3 region has the DNA TGCAGCGTCCAAAAGGGAGGCTCGAACAATGAGCAGTTCTTC. Protein: CSVQKGGSNNEQFF.

This clone appeared a few times. The rearrangement uses TRBV5-5 and TRBJ2-2; possibly TRBD2 for D (6 bases). The V end was cut by 1 base, the J end by 5 bases, with 12 bases between. This CDR3 has 15 residues. Germline values: CDR1 SGHKS, CDR2 YYEKEE (reference sequence). The CDR3 loop reads CASSLIAALTGELFF. DNA of the CDR3: TGTGCCAGCAGCTTGATAGCGGCTCTAACCGGGGAGCTGTTTTTT.

The CDR3 coding sequence is TGTGCCAGCACGCCGGGACTAGCGGGTGCGAGCTCCTACAATGAGCAGTTCTTC. Its translation is CASTPGLAGASSYNEQFF. The chain is built from TRBV25-1 and TRBJ2-1; TRBD2 agrees at 12 bases. The CDR3 totals 18 residues. In germline, CDR1 is MGHDK, CDR2 SYGVNS. V gave up 7 bases and J gave up 0 bases; unmatched junction bases: 10.

The chain has TRBV5-1 and TRBJ2-7; tentatively, D is TRBD1 (5 bases). Germline-derived CDR1 and CDR2 are SGHRS and YFSETQ. CDR3 length: 14 residues. V lost 5 bases to trimming and J lost 0 bases, with 12 bases between them. The CDR3 protein is CASSGAASSYEQYF. The CDR3 region has the DNA TGCGCCAGCAGTGGGGCGGCGAGCTCCTACGAGCAGTACTTC.

This clone was recorded once. At one end the junction does not follow the germline gene, possibly because of a read error. This sequence joins TRBV14 and TRBJ2-1, with 8 nucleotides matching TRBD2. Germline CDR1 and CDR2: SGHDN and FVKESK. CDR3 length: 15 residues. CDR3 in amino acids: CASSPLRGGYDEQFF. As DNA, the CDR3 is TGTGCCAGCAGCCCCCTCCGGGGGGGCTACGATGAGCAGTTCTTC.

This chain uses TRBV7-3 with TRBJ2-6; 8 bases map to TRBD2. V shed 2 bases and J 0 bases; nucleotides not matched to a gene: 9. This CDR3 has 19 residues. CDR1 and CDR2 (germline): SGHTA, FQGTGA. CDR3 protein: CASSLAGTSWSSGANVLTF. CDR3 coding DNA: TGTGCCAGCAGCTTAGCGGGGACTAGTTGGAGCTCTGGGGCCAACGTCCTGACTTTC.

This clone was seen a handful of times. V gene TRBV29-1 combines with J gene TRBJ1-4; D might be TRBD1 (5 bases). CDR1 and CDR2 from the germline V gene are SQVTM and ANQGSEA. V dropped 8 bases and J dropped 10 bases, with 20 bases sitting between them. The CDR3 covers 13 residues. CDR3 region: CSYRGVETGKLFF. The CDR3 nucleotides read TGCAGCTATAGGGGCGTCGAGACGGGAAAACTGTTTTTT.

V and J are TRBV19 and TRBJ1-2; 7 bases are a match to TRBD1. The germline gives CDR1 LNHDA, CDR2 SQIVND (reference sequence). The junction had 3 bases not matched to a gene; V was cut back by 6 bases and J by 5 bases. CDR3 length: 12 amino acids. DNA of the CDR3: TGTGCCAGTAGGAGCAGGGGGTATGGCTACACCTTC. Translating it yields CASRSRGYGYTF. Complete variable domain (other parts from reference TRBV19 and TRBJ1-2): DGGITQSPKYLFRKEGQNVTLSCEQNLNHDAMYWYRQDPGQGLRLIYYSQIVNDFQKGDIAEGYSVSREKKESFPLTVTSAQKNPTAFYLCASRSRGYGYTFGSGTRLTVV.

This clone was counted between two and nine times. In DNA form, the CDR3 reads TGTGCCATCAGTTTCAGTGAGAACACTGAAGCTTTCTTT. It codes for CAISFSENTEAFF. The chain has TRBV10-3 and TRBJ1-1; D is uncertain. The V gene lost 5 bases and the J gene lost 1 base, with 8 bases spanning the gap. This CDR3 region has 13 residues. The germline V gene encodes CDR1 ENHRY and CDR2 SYGVKD.